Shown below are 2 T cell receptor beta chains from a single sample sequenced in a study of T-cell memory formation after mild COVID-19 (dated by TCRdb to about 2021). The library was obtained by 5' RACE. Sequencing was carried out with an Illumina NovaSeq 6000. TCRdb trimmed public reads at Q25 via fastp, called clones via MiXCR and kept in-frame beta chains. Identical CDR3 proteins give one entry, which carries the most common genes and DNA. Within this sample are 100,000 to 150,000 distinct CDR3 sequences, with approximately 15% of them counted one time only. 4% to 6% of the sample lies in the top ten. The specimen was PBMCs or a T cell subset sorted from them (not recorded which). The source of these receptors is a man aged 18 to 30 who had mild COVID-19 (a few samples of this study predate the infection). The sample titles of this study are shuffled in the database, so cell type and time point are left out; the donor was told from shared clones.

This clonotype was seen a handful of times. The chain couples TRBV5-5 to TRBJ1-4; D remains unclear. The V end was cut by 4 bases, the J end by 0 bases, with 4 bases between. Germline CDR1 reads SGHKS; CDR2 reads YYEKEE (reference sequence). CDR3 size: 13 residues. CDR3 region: CASSIPTNEKLFF. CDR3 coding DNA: TGTGCCAGCAGCATACCAACTAATGAAAAACTGTTTTTT.

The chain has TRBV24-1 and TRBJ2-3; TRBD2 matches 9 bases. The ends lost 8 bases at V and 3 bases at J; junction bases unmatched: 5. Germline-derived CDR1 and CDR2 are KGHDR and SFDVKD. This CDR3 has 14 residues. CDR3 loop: CATKNSGGTDTQYF. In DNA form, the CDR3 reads TGTGCCACCAAGAACAGCGGGGGGACAGATACGCAGTATTTT.